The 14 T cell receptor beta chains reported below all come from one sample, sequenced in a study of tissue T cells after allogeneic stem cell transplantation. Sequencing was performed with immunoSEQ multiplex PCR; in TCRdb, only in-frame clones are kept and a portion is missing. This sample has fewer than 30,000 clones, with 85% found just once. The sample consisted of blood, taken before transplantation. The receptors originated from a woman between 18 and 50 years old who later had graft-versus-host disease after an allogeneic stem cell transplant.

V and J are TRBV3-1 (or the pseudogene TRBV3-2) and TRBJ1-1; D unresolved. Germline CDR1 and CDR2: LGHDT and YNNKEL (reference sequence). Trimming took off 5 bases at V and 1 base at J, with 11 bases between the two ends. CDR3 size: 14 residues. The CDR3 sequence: CASSEPVGNTEAFF. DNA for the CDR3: TGTGCCAGCAGCGAACCAGTGGGGAACACTGAAGCTTTCTTT.

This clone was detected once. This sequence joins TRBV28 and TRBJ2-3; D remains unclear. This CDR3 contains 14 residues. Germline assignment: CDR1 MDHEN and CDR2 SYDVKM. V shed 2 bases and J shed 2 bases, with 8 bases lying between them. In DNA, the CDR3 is TGTGCCAGCAGTTTACGTGGATACACAGATACGCAGTATTTT. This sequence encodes CASSLRGYTDTQYF.

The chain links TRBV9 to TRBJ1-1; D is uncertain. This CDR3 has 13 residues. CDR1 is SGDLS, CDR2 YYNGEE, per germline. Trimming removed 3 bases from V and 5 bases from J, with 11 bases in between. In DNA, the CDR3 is TGTGCCAGCAGCGCCCGGTGGGGAACTGAAGCTTTCTTT. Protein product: CASSARWGTEAFF.

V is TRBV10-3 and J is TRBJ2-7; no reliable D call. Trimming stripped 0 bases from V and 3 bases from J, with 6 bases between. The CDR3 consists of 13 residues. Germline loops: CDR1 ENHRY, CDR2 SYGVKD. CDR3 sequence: CAISESRGYEQYF. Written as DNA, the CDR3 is TGTGCCATCAGTGAGTCTCGCGGCTACGAGCAGTACTTC.

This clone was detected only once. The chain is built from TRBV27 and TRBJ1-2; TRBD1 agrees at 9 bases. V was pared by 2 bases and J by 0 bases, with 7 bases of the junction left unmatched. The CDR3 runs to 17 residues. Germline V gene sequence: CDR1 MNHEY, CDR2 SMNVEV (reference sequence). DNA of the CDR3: TGTGCCAGCAGTTTAAGGGGGACAGGGACTCCTAACTATGGCTACACCTTC. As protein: CASSLRGTGTPNYGYTF.

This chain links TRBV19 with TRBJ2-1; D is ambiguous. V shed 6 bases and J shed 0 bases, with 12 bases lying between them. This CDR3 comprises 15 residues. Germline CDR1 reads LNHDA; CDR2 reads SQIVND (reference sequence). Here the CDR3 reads CASRYSADSYNEQFF. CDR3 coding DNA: TGTGCCAGTAGATATTCGGCAGACTCCTACAATGAGCAGTTCTTC.

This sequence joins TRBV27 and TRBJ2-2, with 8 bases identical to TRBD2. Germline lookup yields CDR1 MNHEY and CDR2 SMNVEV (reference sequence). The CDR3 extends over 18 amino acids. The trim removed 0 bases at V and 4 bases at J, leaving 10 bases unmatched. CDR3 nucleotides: TGTGCCAGCAGTTTATCAATGGAGCGGGAGTTGGTCACCGGGGAGCTGTTTTTT. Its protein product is CASSLSMERELVTGELFF.

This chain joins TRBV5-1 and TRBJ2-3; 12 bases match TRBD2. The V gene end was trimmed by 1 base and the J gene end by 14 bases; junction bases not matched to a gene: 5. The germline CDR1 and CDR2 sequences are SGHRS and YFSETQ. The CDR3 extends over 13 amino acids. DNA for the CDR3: TGCGCCAGCAGCTTGAACCTAGCGGGAGGGTTGTATTTT. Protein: CASSLNLAGGLYF.

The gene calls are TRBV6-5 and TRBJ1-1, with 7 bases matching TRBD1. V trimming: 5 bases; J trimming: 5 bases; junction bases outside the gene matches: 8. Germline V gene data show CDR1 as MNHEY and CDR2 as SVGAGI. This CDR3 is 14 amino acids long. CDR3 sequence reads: CASSPGRGRTEAFF. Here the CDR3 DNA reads TGTGCCAGCAGTCCCGGGAGGGGGCGAACTGAAGCTTTCTTT.

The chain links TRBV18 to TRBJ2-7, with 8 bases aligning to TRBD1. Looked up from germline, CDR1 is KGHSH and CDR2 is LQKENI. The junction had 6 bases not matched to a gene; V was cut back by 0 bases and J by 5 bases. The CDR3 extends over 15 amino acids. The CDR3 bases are TGTGCCAGCTCACCACCCTCCAGGGGGCAGGACGAGCAGTACTTC. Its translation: CASSPPSRGQDEQYF.

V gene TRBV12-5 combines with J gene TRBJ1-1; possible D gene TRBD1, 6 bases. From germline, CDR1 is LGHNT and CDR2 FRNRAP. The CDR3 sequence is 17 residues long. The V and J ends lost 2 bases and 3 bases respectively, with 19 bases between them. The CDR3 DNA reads TGTGCTAGTGGTTTGCCGTCCGAGGGGGGTTTATACACTGAAGCTTTCTTT. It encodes CASGLPSEGGLYTEAFF.

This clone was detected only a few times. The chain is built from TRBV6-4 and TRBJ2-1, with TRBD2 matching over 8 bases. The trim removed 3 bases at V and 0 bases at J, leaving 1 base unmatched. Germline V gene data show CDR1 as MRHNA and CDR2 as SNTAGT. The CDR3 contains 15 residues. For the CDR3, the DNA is TGTGCCAGCAGTGATCTAGCGGGCTCCTACAATGAGCAGTTCTTC. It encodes CASSDLAGSYNEQFF.

DNA of the CDR3: TGCGCCAGCAGCTTAAAAGGGACTAGCGGACCCGCCGGAGATACGCAGTATTTT. Its protein is CASSLKGTSGPAGDTQYF. The V gene is TRBV5-1, the J gene TRBJ2-3, with TRBD2 matching 11 bases. The germline V gene encodes CDR1 SGHRS and CDR2 YFSETQ. The CDR3 has 18 residues. Germline trimming cut 2 bases from V and 5 bases from J; bases unmatched to any gene: 13.

CDR3 loop: CATKLTGGAYNEQFF. CDR3 coding DNA: TGTGCCACCAAGCTGACAGGGGGCGCCTACAATGAGCAGTTCTTC. The chain employs TRBV27 and TRBJ2-1; 10 bases align to TRBD1. After removal of 10 bases from V and 2 bases from J, the junction contained 8 bases not matched to a gene. The CDR3 runs to 15 residues. Germline V CDR1 and CDR2: MNHEY, SMNVEV (reference sequence).